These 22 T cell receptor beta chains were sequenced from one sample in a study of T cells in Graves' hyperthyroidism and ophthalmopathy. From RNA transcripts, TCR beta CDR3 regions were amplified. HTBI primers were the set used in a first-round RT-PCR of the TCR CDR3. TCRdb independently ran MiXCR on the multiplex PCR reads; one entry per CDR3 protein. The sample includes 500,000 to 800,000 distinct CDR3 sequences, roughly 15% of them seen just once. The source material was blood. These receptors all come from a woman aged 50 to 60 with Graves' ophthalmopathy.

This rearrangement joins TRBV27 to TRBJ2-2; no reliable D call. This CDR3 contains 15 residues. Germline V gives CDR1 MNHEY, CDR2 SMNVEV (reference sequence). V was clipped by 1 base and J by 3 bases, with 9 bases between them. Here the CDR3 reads CASSLYHTHTGELFF. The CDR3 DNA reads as TGTGCCAGCAGTTTATATCACACCCACACCGGGGAGCTGTTTTTT.

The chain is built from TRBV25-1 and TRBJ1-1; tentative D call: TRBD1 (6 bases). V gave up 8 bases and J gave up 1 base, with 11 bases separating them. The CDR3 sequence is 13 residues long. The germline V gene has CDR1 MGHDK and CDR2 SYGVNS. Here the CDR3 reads CASVRGRNTEAFF. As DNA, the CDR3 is TGTGCCAGCGTCAGGGGTCGGAACACTGAAGCTTTCTTT.

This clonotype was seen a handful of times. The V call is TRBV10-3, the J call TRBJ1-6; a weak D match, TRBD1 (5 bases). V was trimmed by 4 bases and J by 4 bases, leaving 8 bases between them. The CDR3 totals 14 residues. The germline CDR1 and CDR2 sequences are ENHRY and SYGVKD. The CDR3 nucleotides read TGTGCCATCAGTGTGGCAGGGTATAATTCACCCCTCCACTTT. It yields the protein CAISVAGYNSPLHF.

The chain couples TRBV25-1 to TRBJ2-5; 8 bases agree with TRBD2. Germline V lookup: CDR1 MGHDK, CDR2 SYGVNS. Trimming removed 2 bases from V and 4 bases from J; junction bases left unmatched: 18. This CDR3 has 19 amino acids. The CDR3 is CASSESGRASGSLGETQYF. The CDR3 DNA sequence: TGTGCCAGCAGTGAAAGCGGTCGGGCGAGCGGGAGTCTGGGAGAGACCCAGTACTTC. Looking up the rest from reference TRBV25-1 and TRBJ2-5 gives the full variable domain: EADIYQTPRYLVIGTGKKITLECSQTMGHDKMYWYQQDPGMELHLIHYSYGVNSTEKGDLSSESTVSRIRTEHFPLTLESARPSHTSQYLCASSESGRASGSLGETQYFGPGTRLLVL.

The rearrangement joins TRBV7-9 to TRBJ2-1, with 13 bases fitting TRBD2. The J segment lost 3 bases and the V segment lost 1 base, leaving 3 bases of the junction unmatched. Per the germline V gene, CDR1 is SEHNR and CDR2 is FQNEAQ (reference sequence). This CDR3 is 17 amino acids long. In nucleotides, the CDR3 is TGTGCCAGCAGCTTAGTTCGGACTAGCGGGAGCTACAATGAGCAGTTCTTC. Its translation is CASSLVRTSGSYNEQFF. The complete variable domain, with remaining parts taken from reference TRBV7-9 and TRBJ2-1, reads DTGVSQNPRHKITKRGQNVTFRCDPISEHNRLYWYRQTLGQGPEFLTYFQNEAQLEKSRLLSDRFSAERPKGSFSTLEIQRTEQGDSAMYLCASSLVRTSGSYNEQFFGPGTRLTVL.

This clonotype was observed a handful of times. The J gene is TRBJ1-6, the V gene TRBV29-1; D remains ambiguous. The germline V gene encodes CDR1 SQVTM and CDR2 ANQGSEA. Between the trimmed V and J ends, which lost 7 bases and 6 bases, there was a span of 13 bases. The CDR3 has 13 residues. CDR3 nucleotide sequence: TGCAGCGGATCCTGGGGAGGTAATTCACCCCTCCACTTT. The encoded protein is CSGSWGGNSPLHF.

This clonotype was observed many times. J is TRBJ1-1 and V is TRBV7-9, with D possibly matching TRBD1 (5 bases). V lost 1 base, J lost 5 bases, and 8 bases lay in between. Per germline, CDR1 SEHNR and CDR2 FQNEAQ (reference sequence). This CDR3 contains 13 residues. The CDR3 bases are TGTGCCAGCAGCTTAGGTGGGGGAACTGAAGCTTTCTTT. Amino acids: CASSLGGGTEAFF. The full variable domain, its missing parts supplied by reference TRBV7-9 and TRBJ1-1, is DTGVSQNPRHKITKRGQNVTFRCDPISEHNRLYWYRQTLGQGPEFLTYFQNEAQLEKSRLLSDRFSAERPKGSFSTLEIQRTEQGDSAMYLCASSLGGGTEAFFGQGTRLTVV.

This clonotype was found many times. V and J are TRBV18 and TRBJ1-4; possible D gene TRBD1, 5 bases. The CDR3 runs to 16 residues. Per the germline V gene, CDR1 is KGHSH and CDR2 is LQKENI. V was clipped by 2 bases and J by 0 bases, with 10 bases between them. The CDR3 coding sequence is TGTGCCAGCTCACCAGACAGTCTTGCAACTAATGAAAAACTGTTTTTT. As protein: CASSPDSLATNEKLFF.

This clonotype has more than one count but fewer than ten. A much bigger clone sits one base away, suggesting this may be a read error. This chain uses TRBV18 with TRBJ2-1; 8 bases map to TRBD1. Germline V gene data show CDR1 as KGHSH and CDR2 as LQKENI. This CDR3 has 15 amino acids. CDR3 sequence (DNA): TGTGCCAGCCCACCACTCCGGGACAGGTCTCATGAGCAGTTCTTC. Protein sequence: CASPPLRDRSHEQFF.

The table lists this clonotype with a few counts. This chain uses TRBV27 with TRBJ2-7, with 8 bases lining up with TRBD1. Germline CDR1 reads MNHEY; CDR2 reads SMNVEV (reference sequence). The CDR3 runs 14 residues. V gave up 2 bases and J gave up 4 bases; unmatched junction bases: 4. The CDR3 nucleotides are TGTGCCAGCAGTTTAATTCAGGGGGCGTACGAGCAGTACTTC. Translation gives CASSLIQGAYEQYF.

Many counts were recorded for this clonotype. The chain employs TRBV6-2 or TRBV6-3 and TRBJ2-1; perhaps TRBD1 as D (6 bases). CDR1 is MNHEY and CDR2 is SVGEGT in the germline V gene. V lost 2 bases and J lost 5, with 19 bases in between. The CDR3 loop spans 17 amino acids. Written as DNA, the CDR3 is TGTGCCAGCAGTTACACCAAAACAGGGATTGCACACAATGAGCAGTTCTTC. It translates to CASSYTKTGIAHNEQFF.

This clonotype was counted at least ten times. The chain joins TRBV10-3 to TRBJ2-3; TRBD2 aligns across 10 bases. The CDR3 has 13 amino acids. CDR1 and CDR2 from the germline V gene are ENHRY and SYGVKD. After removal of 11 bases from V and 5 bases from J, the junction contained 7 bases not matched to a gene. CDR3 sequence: CASTSGIVDTQYF. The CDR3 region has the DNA TGTGCCTCAACTAGCGGGATAGTAGATACGCAGTATTTT.

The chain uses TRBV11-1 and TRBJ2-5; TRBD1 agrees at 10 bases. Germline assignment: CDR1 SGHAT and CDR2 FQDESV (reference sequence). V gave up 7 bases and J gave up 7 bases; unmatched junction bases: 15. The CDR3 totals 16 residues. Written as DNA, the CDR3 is TGTGCCAGCACGACAGGGGGCCAGCGGGAGAAAGGGACCCAGTACTTC. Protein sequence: CASTTGGQREKGTQYF.

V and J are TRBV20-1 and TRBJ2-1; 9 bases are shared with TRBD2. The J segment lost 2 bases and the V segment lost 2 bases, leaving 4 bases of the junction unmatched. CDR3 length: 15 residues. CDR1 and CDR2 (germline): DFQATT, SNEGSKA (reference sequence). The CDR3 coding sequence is TGCAGTGCTAGACTACTAGCGGGTACCTACAATGAGCAGTTCTTC. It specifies CSARLLAGTYNEQFF.

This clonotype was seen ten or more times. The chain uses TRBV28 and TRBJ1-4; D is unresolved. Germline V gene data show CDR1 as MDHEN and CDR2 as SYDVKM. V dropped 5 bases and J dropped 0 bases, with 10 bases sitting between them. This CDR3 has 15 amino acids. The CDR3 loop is CASSPPRATNEKLFF. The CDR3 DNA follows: TGTGCCAGCAGTCCACCGAGGGCAACTAATGAAAAACTGTTTTTT.

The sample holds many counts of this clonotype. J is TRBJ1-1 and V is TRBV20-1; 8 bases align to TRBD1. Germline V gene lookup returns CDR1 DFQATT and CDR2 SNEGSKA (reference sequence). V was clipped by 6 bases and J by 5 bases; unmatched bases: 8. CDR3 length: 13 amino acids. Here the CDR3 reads CSAITGGETEAFF. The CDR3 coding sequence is TGCAGTGCCATCACAGGGGGAGAGACTGAAGCTTTCTTT.

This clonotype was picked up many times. The CDR3 is CASSSAGDPSYEQYF. The CDR3 nucleotides are TGTGCCAGCAGCTCGGCGGGAGACCCTTCCTACGAGCAGTACTTC. V is TRBV7-9 and J is TRBJ2-7, with 7 nucleotides matching TRBD2. There are 15 residues in the CDR3. Germline values: CDR1 SEHNR, CDR2 FQNEAQ (reference sequence). J was trimmed by 1 base and V by 4 bases; bases with no gene match: 7.

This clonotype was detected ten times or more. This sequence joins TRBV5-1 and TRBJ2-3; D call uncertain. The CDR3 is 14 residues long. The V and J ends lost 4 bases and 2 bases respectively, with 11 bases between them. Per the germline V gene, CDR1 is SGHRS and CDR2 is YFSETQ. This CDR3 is CASSAPDLTDTQYF. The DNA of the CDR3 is TGCGCCAGCAGCGCCCCAGACCTCACAGATACGCAGTATTTT.

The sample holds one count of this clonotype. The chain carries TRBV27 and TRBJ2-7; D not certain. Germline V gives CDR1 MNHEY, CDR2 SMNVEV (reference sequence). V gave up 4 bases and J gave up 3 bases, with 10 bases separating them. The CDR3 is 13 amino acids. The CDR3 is CASSYLPYYEQYF. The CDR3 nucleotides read TGTGCCAGCAGTTACCTACCATACTACGAGCAGTACTTC.

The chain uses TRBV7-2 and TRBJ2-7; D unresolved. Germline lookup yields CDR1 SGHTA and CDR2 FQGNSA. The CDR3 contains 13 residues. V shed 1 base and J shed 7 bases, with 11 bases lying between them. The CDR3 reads CASSLVTPGEQYF. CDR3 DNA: TGTGCCAGCAGCTTAGTTACTCCTGGGGAGCAGTACTTC. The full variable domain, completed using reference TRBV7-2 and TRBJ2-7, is GAGVSQSPSNKVTEKGKDVELRCDPISGHTALYWYRQSLGQGLEFLIYFQGNSAPDKSGLPSDRFSAERTGGSVSTLTIQRTQQEDSAVYLCASSLVTPGEQYFGPGTRLTVT.

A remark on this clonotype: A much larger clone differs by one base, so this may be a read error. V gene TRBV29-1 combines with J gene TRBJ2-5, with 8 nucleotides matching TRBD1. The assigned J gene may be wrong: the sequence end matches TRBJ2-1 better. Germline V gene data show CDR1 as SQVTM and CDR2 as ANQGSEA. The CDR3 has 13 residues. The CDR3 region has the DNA TGCAGCGTCCTCGGACAGGGAATGGGGACCCAGTTCTTC. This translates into CSVLGQGMGTQFF.

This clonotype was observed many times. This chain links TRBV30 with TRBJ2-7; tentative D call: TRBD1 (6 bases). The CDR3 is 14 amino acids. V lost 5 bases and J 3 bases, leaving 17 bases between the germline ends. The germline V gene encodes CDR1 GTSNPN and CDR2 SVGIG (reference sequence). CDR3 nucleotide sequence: TGTGCCTGGGGGGGCACAGGGACGTTCTACGAGCAGTACTTC. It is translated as CAWGGTGTFYEQYF.